This T cell receptor beta chain came from a study of T cells in tuberculosis. The overall study: Sequenced TCRs come from CD1B-GMM tetramer-binding T cells.

Sorting used thawed, overnight-rested PBMC stained with anti-CD3, a viability dye and GMM-loaded CD1B tetramer. The lipid loaded on the CD1B tetramers was C32 glucose monomycolate from Rhodococcus equi. Study-wide findings and caveats: Low-affinity CD1B-GMM tetramer-binding T cells may have been missed.

TCR-alpha and TCR-beta chains were sequenced unpaired. Repertoires were generated with immunoSEQ multiplex PCR, while TCRdb's copy carries only in-frame clones and drops some. The data contain around 60,000 clones, 81% of them singletons. From germline, CDR1 is KGHSH and CDR2 LQKENI. The CDR3 has 14 amino acids. With 6 bases clipped from V and 8 bases from J, the junction kept 8 bases outside the gene matches. The sequenced sample consisted of CD1b-GMM tetramer-negative cells sorted from PBMCs. The chain employs TRBV18 and TRBJ1-4; 8 nucleotides align to TRBD1. The sequence was obtained from an adult woman with latent tuberculosis. Written as DNA, the CDR3 is TGTGCCAGCTCCCAAGACAGGGGTAACGAAAAACTGTTTTTT. It specifies CASSQDRGNEKLFF.